The clone carrying this TCR beta chain was seen only a few times. Antigen unknown. Other DNA sequences in this sample translate to the same CDR3. Sorting that relied on CD45RO/CCR7/CD25/CD127/CD95/CD27 yielded CD4+ naive, central memory, regulatory and stem cell-like memory cells. The data derive from a study of beta chain features in type 1 diabetes. Points from the study as a whole: Cells with high TCR expression could be over-represented when cDNA is sequenced.

This CDR3 is built from 11 residues. Deletions cut 5 bases from V and 7 bases from J, with 8 bases between. Looked up from germline, CDR1 is ENHRY and CDR2 is SYGVKD. Expressed TCRB transcripts got sequenced, as all isolated RNA was reverse transcribed. Deep immunoSEQ sequencing covered naive, central memory and regulatory T cell samples. Assay used: immunoSEQ multiplex PCR; TCRdb lists only in-frame clones, some missing. The sample includes about 150,000 clones, approximately 10% of them seen just once. This TCR came from a man aged 18 to 29 in good health. Sequencing was done on a sample of central memory CD4+ T cells from blood. The chain has TRBV10-3 and TRBJ1-2; D not certain. The CDR3 coding sequence is TGTGCCATCAGTCTGGGCGGTGGCTACACCTTC. As protein: CAISLGGGYTF.